This is a list of T cell receptor beta chains from one sample in a study of blood T cell repertoires in COVID-19. The repertoire was sequenced with immunoSEQ multiplex PCR; TCRdb's copy has only in-frame clones and lacks some. The data hold more than 150,000 clones, with 70% to 85% observed a single time. The sequencing sample was made of peripheral blood. The receptors were gathered from a woman aged 30 to 39 with acute or convalescent COVID-19. CDR3s include the opening cysteine and the closing phenylalanine or tryptophan. Each record gives: clone size, D gene, J gene, V gene, CDR3 protein, CDR3 DNA. The D gene is left open where the match is weak. Clone size is not always given. Where it is, it says once, few, many or a class for expanded clones.

NA,TRBD1,TRBJ1-2,TRBV12-3/TRBV12-4,CASSLATGSGYTF,TGTGCCAGCAGTTTAGCGACAGGGAGTGGCTACACCTTC
NA,TRBD1,TRBJ1-4,TRBV4-3,CASSQETGGGQLFF,TGCGCCAGCAGCCAAGAAACCGGAGGGGGCCAACTGTTTTTT
NA,NA,TRBJ1-5,TRBV27,CASSLARESQPQHF,TGTGCCAGCAGTTTAGCTAGAGAGAGTCAGCCCCAGCATTTT
NA,NA,TRBJ1-1,TRBV7-2,CASSQDPTGGTEAFF,TGTGCCAGCAGTCAAGACCCAACCGGGGGCACTGAAGCTTTCTTT
NA,NA,TRBJ1-4,TRBV5-6,CASSPNGQSKGEKLFF,TGTGCCAGCAGCCCTAATGGACAGAGCAAAGGTGAAAAACTGTTTTTT
NA,NA,TRBJ2-6,TRBV6-2/TRBV6-3,CASSYSLDSKVLTF,TGTGCCAGCAGTTACTCCTTGGACAGCAAGGTCCTGACTTTC
NA,NA,TRBJ2-1,TRBV5-1,CASSLEGLSEFF,TGCGCCAGCAGCTTGGAGGGACTTTCGGAGTTCTTC
few,NA,TRBJ1-2,TRBV27,CASSLEYRPLYYGYTF,TGTGCCAGCAGTTTAGAGTACAGACCGTTATACTATGGCTACACCTTC
NA,NA,TRBJ1-1,TRBV5-1,CASSTGQLNTEAFF,TGCGCCAGCAGCACCGGACAGCTGAACACTGAAGCTTTCTTT
NA,NA,TRBJ1-6,TRBV19,CASSIGASSSSPLHF,TGTGCCAGTAGTATCGGCGCCAGTAGCTCTTCACCCCTCCACTTT
NA,TRBD1,TRBJ2-5,TRBV5-5,CASSLMPRTGGYQETQYF,TGTGCCAGCAGCTTGATGCCGAGGACAGGCGGGTACCAAGAGACCCAGTACTTC
few,NA,TRBJ2-2,TRBV27,CASSLGTNTGELFF,TGTGCCAGCAGTTTAGGCACGAACACCGGGGAGCTGTTTTTT
NA,TRBD1,TRBJ1-4,TRBV6-1,CASRTRQGGNEKLFF,TGTGCCAGCAGGACCAGACAGGGTGGAAATGAAAAACTGTTTTTT
NA,TRBD1,TRBJ1-2,TRBV6-5,CASVAGGFLGYGYTF,TGTGCCAGCGTCGCAGGGGGCTTCTTAGGCTATGGCTACACCTTC
NA,TRBD1,TRBJ2-5,TRBV28,CASSTGTVQETQYF,TGTGCCAGCAGCACCGGGACAGTCCAAGAGACCCAGTACTTC
NA,NA,TRBJ2-7,TRBV6-1,CASSEADMYSYEQYF,TGTGCCAGCAGTGAAGCGGACATGTACTCCTACGAGCAGTACTTC
NA,TRBD1,TRBJ1-4,TRBV27,CASSFGTGGEKLFF,TGTGCCAGCAGTTTCGGGACAGGGGGTGAAAAACTGTTTTTT
once,NA,TRBJ2-4,TRBV12-3/TRBV12-4,CASSWGGIQYF,TGTGCCAGCAGTTGGGGAGGCATTCAGTACTTC
few,NA,TRBJ1-4,TRBV7-9,CASSSRTENEKLFF,TGTGCCAGCAGCTCTCGGACAGAGAACGAAAAACTGTTTTTT
NA,NA,TRBJ1-2,TRBV30,CAWIGLQPYGYTF,TGTGCCTGGATTGGGTTACAGCCCTATGGCTACACCTTC
NA,NA,TRBJ2-7,TRBV28,CASRPGEQYF,TGTGCCAGCCGCCCCGGGGAGCAGTACTTC
NA,NA,TRBJ1-2,TRBV4-2,CASSQEPGQLYTF,TGTGCCAGCAGCCAAGAGCCGGGACAACTCTACACCTTC
NA,NA,TRBJ1-2,TRBV19,CASTTEAGNGYTF,TGTGCCAGTACTACCGAGGCAGGGAACGGCTACACCTTC
NA,TRBD2,TRBJ2-7,TRBV9,CASSVDGRTSMEQYF,TGTGCCAGCAGCGTAGATGGCCGGACTAGCATGGAGCAGTACTTC
NA,NA,TRBJ2-5,TRBV18,CASSGGQETQYF,TGTGCCAGCTCAGGAGGACAAGAGACCCAGTACTTC
NA,NA,TRBJ2-7,TRBV7-8,CASSPSPGEAYEQYF,TGTGCCAGCAGCCCGAGCCCGGGGGAAGCCTACGAGCAGTACTTC
NA,TRBD1,TRBJ2-1,TRBV13,CASSFRRDRDPNEQFF,TGTGCCAGCAGTTTTCGCCGGGACAGGGACCCCAATGAGCAGTTCTTC
NA,TRBD1,TRBJ1-5,TRBV19,CASSIGGRGQWPQHF,TGTGCCAGTAGTATAGGAGGCAGGGGGCAGTGGCCCCAGCATTTT
few,TRBD1,TRBJ1-6,TRBV7-8,CASRTGQGWDNSPLHF,TGTGCCAGCAGGACTGGACAGGGATGGGATAATTCACCCCTCCACTTT
NA,TRBD2,TRBJ2-1,TRBV11-2,CASSPSGRALNEQFF,TGTGCCAGCAGCCCTAGCGGGAGGGCCTTGAATGAGCAGTTCTTC
NA,NA,TRBJ1-4,TRBV28,CASSPPTGATNEKLFF,TGTGCCAGCAGTCCACCTACCGGGGCAACTAATGAAAAACTGTTTTTT
NA,NA,TRBJ2-1,TRBV28,CASSLEASSYNEQFF,TGTGCCAGCAGTTTAGAGGCAAGCTCCTACAATGAGCAGTTCTTC
once,TRBD2,TRBJ2-2,TRBV6-4,CASSDSGGGHGELFF,TGTGCCAGCAGTGACTCAGGCGGGGGGCACGGGGAGCTGTTTTTT
NA,TRBD1,TRBJ1-1,TRBV7-9,CASSPPDRVNTEAFF,TGTGCCAGCAGCCCCCCGGACAGGGTGAACACTGAAGCTTTCTTT
NA,NA,TRBJ1-5,TRBV30,CAWRGGSGRNQPQHF,TGTGCCTGGAGGGGGGGGTCGGGCAGAAATCAGCCCCAGCATTTT
NA,NA,TRBJ1-2,TRBV5-5,CASSPEQNLYGYTF,TGTGCCAGCAGCCCGGAGCAGAACTTGTATGGCTACACCTTC
NA,NA,TRBJ2-7,TRBV25-1,CASSVYSGSYEQYF,TGTGCCAGCAGTGTTTATAGCGGCTCCTACGAGCAGTACTTC
once,NA,TRBJ1-5,TRBV19,CASSSRPGNQPQHF,TGTGCCAGTAGTTCCAGGCCTGGCAATCAGCCCCAGCATTTT
NA,NA,TRBJ2-3,TRBV19,CASSIRRGDTQYF,TGTGCCAGTAGTATCCGCCGGGGGGATACGCAGTATTTT
NA,NA,TRBJ2-1,TRBV9,CASSTPGSRMDEQFF,TGTGCCAGCAGTACTCCGGGATCTAGGATGGATGAGCAGTTCTTC
NA,NA,TRBJ1-4,TRBV15,CATPGRGGEKLFF,TGTGCCACCCCTGGCAGGGGCGGTGAAAAACTGTTTTTT
NA,TRBD1,TRBJ2-4,TRBV29-1,CSVETQGVNIQYF,TGCAGCGTTGAAACACAGGGGGTGAACATTCAGTACTTC
NA,NA,TRBJ1-4,TRBV9,CASSVGGRQGSEKLFF,TGTGCCAGCAGCGTTGGTGGACGGCAGGGTAGTGAAAAACTGTTTTTT
NA,NA,TRBJ1-2,TRBV7-9,CASSSTAGAAGYTF,TGTGCCAGCAGCTCCACCGCGGGGGCGGCCGGCTACACCTTC
few,NA,TRBJ1-1,TRBV30,CAWSVGGQGNTEAFF,TGTGCCTGGAGTGTAGGTGGGCAGGGGAACACTGAAGCTTTCTTT
once,NA,TRBJ2-1,TRBV13,CASSSTGGTYNEQFF,TGTGCCAGCAGCTCCACGGGGGGCACCTACAATGAGCAGTTCTTC
NA,TRBD2,TRBJ2-3,TRBV5-4,CASSLGLAGGTDTQYF,TGTGCCAGCAGCTTGGGGCTAGCGGGGGGCACAGATACGCAGTATTTT
few,TRBD2,TRBJ2-3,TRBV7-9,CASSWKRRLAGSTDTQYF,TGTGCCAGCAGCTGGAAACGTAGACTAGCGGGGAGCACAGATACGCAGTATTTT
NA,NA,TRBJ1-2,TRBV29-1,CSADRGGSRYTF,TGCAGCGCCGATCGAGGGGGATCCCGCTACACCTTC
NA,TRBD1,TRBJ1-6,TRBV6-4,CASSEGDRDSPLHF,TGTGCCAGCAGTGAAGGGGACAGGGACTCACCCCTCCACTTT
NA,TRBD2,TRBJ2-7,TRBV5-5,CAFGGTPTSEQYF,TGTGCCTTCGGGGGGACGCCCACCTCCGAGCAGTACTTC
few,NA,TRBJ2-5,TRBV27,CASSLLGRGQETQYF,TGTGCCAGCAGTTTGCTTGGGAGAGGGCAAGAGACCCAGTACTTC
NA,NA,TRBJ2-7,TRBV29-1,CSVGIQGFSYEQYF,TGCAGCGTGGGGATTCAGGGATTCTCCTACGAGCAGTACTTC
few,NA,TRBJ2-7,TRBV9,CASSVGPAYEQYF,TGTGCCAGCAGCGTAGGCCCAGCCTACGAGCAGTACTTC
few,NA,TRBJ1-2,TRBV5-1,CASSSPGRNNGYTF,TGCGCCAGCAGCTCGCCGGGGAGAAATAATGGCTACACCTTC
once,NA,TRBJ2-1,TRBV6-5,CASSHDNEQFF,TGTGCCAGCAGCCATGACAATGAGCAGTTCTTC
few,NA,TRBJ2-5,TRBV18,CASSPAGETQYF,TGTGCCAGCTCACCTGCCGGTGAGACCCAGTACTTC
NA,TRBD1,TRBJ1-2,TRBV30,CAWDRQGSYGYTF,TGTGCCTGGGATCGACAGGGGTCCTATGGCTACACCTTC
NA,TRBD1,TRBJ1-2,TRBV29-1,CSVDSYGQGVNYGYTF,TGCAGCGTTGATTCTTACGGACAGGGGGTCAACTATGGCTACACCTTC
NA,TRBD2,TRBJ2-3,TRBV7-3,CASRSPGLETDTQYF,TGTGCCAGCAGATCACCGGGACTAGAAACAGATACGCAGTATTTT